Below, 3 T cell receptor beta chains from the same sample are listed, as sequenced in a study of control samples from healthy donors and cancer patients. The protocol was immunoSEQ multiplex PCR, while the TCRdb copy is restricted to in-frame clones and leaves out a portion. The sample lists around 120,000 clones; approximately 92% were seen once. The material sequenced was PBMCs. The receptors were sampled from a woman between 45 and 65 years old with colorectal cancer.

This chain's CDR3 is CASSDSSRGDYGYTF. In DNA, the CDR3 is TGTGCCAGCAGTGACTCGTCCAGGGGCGACTATGGCTACACCTTC. This chain joins TRBV6-4 and TRBJ1-2, with D perhaps TRBD1 (6 bases). This CDR3 contains 15 residues. V was trimmed by 0 bases and J by 3 bases, leaving 11 bases between them. The germline CDR1 and CDR2 sequences are MRHNA and SNTAGT.

J is TRBJ2-3 and V is TRBV19; 8 bases fit TRBD1. Germline V gene data show CDR1 as LNHDA and CDR2 as SQIVND (reference sequence). Trimming took 1 base from V and 6 from J; bases not matched to a gene: 9. CDR3 length equals 16 residues. Here the CDR3 DNA reads TGTGCCAGTAGTATAGGGGACAGGCGGAGTGTGGATACGCAGTATTTT. Its protein is CASSIGDRRSVDTQYF.

The rearrangement uses TRBV19 and TRBJ1-2; D gene ambiguous. In germline, CDR1 is LNHDA, CDR2 SQIVND (reference sequence). This CDR3 is 16 amino acids long. V was shortened by 1 base and J by 7 bases, with 19 bases between the two germline ends. CDR3 DNA sequence: TGTGCCAGTAGTATAGGCCCCGAGCGGCCAAGAAGTGGCTACACCTTC. Protein sequence: CASSIGPERPRSGYTF.